The rows below give T cell receptor beta chains drawn from one sample of a study of blood T cell repertoires in COVID-19. This table comes from immunoSEQ multiplex PCR, and its TCRdb copy is limited to in-frame clones, with some not included. The data show about 89,000 clones, 75% to 85% seen once. Sequencing was carried out using peripheral blood. The receptor source for this set is a woman of 80 years or more with acute or convalescent COVID-19. Both conserved end residues are part of each CDR3. The order of the fields is J gene, clone size, D gene, V gene, CDR3 protein, CDR3 DNA. D genes are given only for firm matches. Only part of the rows carry a size: once, few, many, or a class if the clone is expanded.

j_gene: TRBJ2-1
abundance: .
d_gene: TRBD1
v_gene: TRBV29-1
CDR3aa: CSVGWWTGDNEQFF
CDR3nt: TGCAGCGTTGGTTGGTGGACAGGGGACAATGAGCAGTTCTTC

j_gene: TRBJ1-4
abundance: .
d_gene: TRBD1
v_gene: TRBV7-9
CDR3aa: CASSLAGTGDEKLFF
CDR3nt: TGTGCCAGCAGCTTAGCCGGGACAGGGGATGAAAAACTGTTTTTT

j_gene: TRBJ2-2
abundance: .
d_gene: TRBD1
v_gene: TRBV23-1
CDR3aa: CASRGTGGTGELFF
CDR3nt: TGCGCCAGCAGGGGGACAGGGGGCACCGGGGAGCTGTTTTTT

j_gene: TRBJ2-2
abundance: .
d_gene: .
v_gene: TRBV18
CDR3aa: CASSPRVRLNTGELFF
CDR3nt: TGTGCCAGCTCACCACGTGTAAGACTGAACACCGGGGAGCTGTTTTTT

j_gene: TRBJ2-5
abundance: .
d_gene: TRBD2
v_gene: TRBV7-8
CDR3aa: CASIRRLAGGRETQYF
CDR3nt: TGTGCCAGCATCCGAAGACTAGCGGGGGGGCGGGAGACCCAGTACTTC

j_gene: TRBJ2-7
abundance: .
d_gene: .
v_gene: TRBV19
CDR3aa: CASKQGATYEQYF
CDR3nt: TGTGCCAGTAAACAGGGCGCTACCTACGAGCAGTACTTC

j_gene: TRBJ1-2
abundance: .
d_gene: .
v_gene: TRBV19
CDR3aa: CASSAEFGGKAYGYTF
CDR3nt: TGTGCCAGTAGTGCCGAGTTTGGGGGGAAGGCCTATGGCTACACCTTC

j_gene: TRBJ2-5
abundance: .
d_gene: TRBD2
v_gene: TRBV18
CDR3aa: CASSPRLAGVEETQYF
CDR3nt: TGTGCCAGCTCACCCCGACTAGCGGGAGTGGAGGAGACCCAGTACTTC

j_gene: TRBJ2-5
abundance: .
d_gene: TRBD2
v_gene: TRBV18
CDR3aa: CASSPLGLADQETQYF
CDR3nt: TGTGCCAGCTCACCACTGGGGCTAGCGGACCAAGAGACCCAGTACTTC

j_gene: TRBJ2-1
abundance: .
d_gene: TRBD2
v_gene: TRBV24-1
CDR3aa: CATSDSGTSGDNEQFF
CDR3nt: TGTGCCACCAGTGATTCCGGGACTAGCGGAGACAATGAGCAGTTCTTC

j_gene: TRBJ2-7
abundance: .
d_gene: TRBD1
v_gene: TRBV19
CDR3aa: CASSINRGSYEQYF
CDR3nt: TGTGCCAGTAGTATCAACAGGGGGTCCTACGAGCAGTACTTC

j_gene: TRBJ2-5
abundance: few
d_gene: .
v_gene: TRBV7-2
CDR3aa: CASSWRGRQETQYF
CDR3nt: TGTGCCAGCAGCTGGCGGGGGCGACAAGAGACCCAGTACTTC

j_gene: TRBJ2-3
abundance: .
d_gene: .
v_gene: TRBV5-1
CDR3aa: CASSSPDSRGTDTQYF
CDR3nt: TGCGCCAGCAGCTCCCCAGACAGCAGAGGCACAGATACGCAGTATTTT

j_gene: TRBJ2-7
abundance: .
d_gene: TRBD2
v_gene: TRBV19
CDR3aa: CASSPGRAYEQYF
CDR3nt: TGTGCCAGTAGTCCCGGGAGGGCCTACGAGCAGTACTTC

j_gene: TRBJ2-2
abundance: .
d_gene: .
v_gene: TRBV2
CDR3aa: CASRDPLAPSNTGELFF
CDR3nt: TGTGCCAGCAGAGACCCACTAGCCCCCTCGAACACCGGGGAGCTGTTTTTT

j_gene: TRBJ1-1
abundance: few
d_gene: .
v_gene: TRBV29-1
CDR3aa: CSVPSPDGGTEAFF
CDR3nt: TGCAGCGTCCCTTCCCCCGACGGAGGAACTGAAGCTTTCTTT

j_gene: TRBJ2-2
abundance: .
d_gene: .
v_gene: TRBV9
CDR3aa: CASSVNSRGGTGELFF
CDR3nt: TGTGCCAGCAGCGTGAACAGCCGAGGGGGCACCGGGGAGCTGTTTTTT

j_gene: TRBJ1-5
abundance: .
d_gene: .
v_gene: TRBV2
CDR3aa: CASTADSNQPQHF
CDR3nt: TGTGCCAGCACAGCGGATAGCAATCAGCCCCAGCATTTT

j_gene: TRBJ1-4
abundance: many
d_gene: TRBD1
v_gene: TRBV5-4
CDR3aa: CASSVNRGLNEKLFF
CDR3nt: TGTGCCAGCAGCGTTAACAGGGGTTTAAATGAAAAACTGTTTTTT

j_gene: TRBJ2-7
abundance: .
d_gene: TRBD2
v_gene: TRBV25-1
CDR3aa: CASSRAGTSGSYEQYF
CDR3nt: TGTGCCAGCAGCCGGGCCGGGACTAGCGGTAGCTACGAGCAGTACTTC

j_gene: TRBJ1-2
abundance: .
d_gene: .
v_gene: TRBV11-2
CDR3aa: CASSRENYGYTF
CDR3nt: TGTGCCAGCAGCAGGGAGAACTATGGCTACACCTTC

j_gene: TRBJ2-7
abundance: .
d_gene: TRBD1
v_gene: TRBV6-5
CDR3aa: CASNRDRGYEQYF
CDR3nt: TGTGCCAGCAACCGGGACAGGGGCTACGAGCAGTACTTC

j_gene: TRBJ2-7
abundance: .
d_gene: .
v_gene: TRBV6-5
CDR3aa: CASSWPGFDEQYF
CDR3nt: TGTGCCAGCAGTTGGCCGGGGTTCGATGAGCAGTACTTC

j_gene: TRBJ1-1
abundance: once
d_gene: .
v_gene: TRBV4-1
CDR3aa: CASSQDWTLNTEAFF
CDR3nt: TGCGCCAGCAGCCAAGACTGGACACTGAACACTGAAGCTTTCTTT

j_gene: TRBJ2-1
abundance: .
d_gene: TRBD2
v_gene: TRBV30
CDR3aa: CAWKGWTSSNEQFF
CDR3nt: TGTGCCTGGAAGGGTTGGACTAGCAGTAATGAGCAGTTCTTC